The clone carrying this TCR beta chain was counted at least ten times. Germline V lookup: CDR1 SQVTM, CDR2 ANQGSEA. The length of the CDR3 is 14 residues. MiXCR, applied by TCRdb to the RT-PCR reads, yields one record per CDR3 protein. The sample consists of about 700,000 distinct CDR3 sequences, 14% of them appearing once. Sequenced material: memory CD4+ T cells from blood. The rearrangement links TRBV29-1 to TRBJ2-3; D gene unclear. The clonotype originates from a female donor in good health, serving as a healthy control. CDR3 loop: CSSEKGTQTDTQYF. The CDR3 bases are TGCAGTTCAGAGAAGGGAACCCAGACAGATACGCAGTATTTT.